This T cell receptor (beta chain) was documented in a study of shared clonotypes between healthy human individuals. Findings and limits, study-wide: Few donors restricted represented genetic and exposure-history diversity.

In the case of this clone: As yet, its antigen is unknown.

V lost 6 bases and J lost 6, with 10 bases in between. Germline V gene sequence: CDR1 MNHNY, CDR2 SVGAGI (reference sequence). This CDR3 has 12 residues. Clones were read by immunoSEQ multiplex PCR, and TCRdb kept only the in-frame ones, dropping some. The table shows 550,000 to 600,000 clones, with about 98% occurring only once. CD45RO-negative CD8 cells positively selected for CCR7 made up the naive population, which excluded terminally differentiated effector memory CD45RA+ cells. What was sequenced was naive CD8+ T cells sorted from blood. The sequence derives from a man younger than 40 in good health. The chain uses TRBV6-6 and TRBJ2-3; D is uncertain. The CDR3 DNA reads TGTGCCAGCAGCGCCCCTGAGGATACGCAGTATTTT. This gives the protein CASSAPEDTQYF.